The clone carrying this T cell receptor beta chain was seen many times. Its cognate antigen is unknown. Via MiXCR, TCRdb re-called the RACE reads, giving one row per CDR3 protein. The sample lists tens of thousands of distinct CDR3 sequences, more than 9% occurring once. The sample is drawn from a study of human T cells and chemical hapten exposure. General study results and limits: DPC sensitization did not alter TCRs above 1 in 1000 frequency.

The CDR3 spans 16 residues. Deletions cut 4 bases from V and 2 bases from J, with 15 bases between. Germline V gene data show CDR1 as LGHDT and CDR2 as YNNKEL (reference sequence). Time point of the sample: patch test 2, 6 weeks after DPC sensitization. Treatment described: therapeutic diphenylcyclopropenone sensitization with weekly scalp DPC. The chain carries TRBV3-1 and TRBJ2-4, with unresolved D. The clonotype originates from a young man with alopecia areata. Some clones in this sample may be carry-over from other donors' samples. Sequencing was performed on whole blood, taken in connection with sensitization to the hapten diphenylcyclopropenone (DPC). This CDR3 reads CASSPDTVGTKNIQYF. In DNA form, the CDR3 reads TGTGCCAGCAGCCCAGACACGGTTGGTACCAAAAACATTCAGTACTTC.